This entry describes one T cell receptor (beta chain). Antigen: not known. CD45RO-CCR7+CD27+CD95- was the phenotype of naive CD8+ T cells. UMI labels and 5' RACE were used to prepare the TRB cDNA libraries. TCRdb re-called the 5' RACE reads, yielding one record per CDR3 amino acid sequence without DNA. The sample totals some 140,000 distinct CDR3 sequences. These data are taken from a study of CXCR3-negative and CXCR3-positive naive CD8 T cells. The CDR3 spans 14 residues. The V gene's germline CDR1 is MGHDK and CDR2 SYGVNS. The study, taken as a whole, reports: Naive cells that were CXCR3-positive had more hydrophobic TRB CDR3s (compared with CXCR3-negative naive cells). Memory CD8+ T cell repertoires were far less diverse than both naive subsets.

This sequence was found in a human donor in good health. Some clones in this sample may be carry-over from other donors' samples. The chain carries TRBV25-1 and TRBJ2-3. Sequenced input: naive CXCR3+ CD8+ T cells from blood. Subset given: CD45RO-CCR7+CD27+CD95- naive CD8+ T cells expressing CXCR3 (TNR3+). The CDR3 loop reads CASSWQRSTDTQYF.